A single sample gave rise to the 16 T cell receptor beta chains below, sequenced in a study of shared T cell receptors in the human thymus. Assay used: immunoSEQ multiplex PCR; TCRdb lists only in-frame clones, some missing. The table includes 600,000 or so clones, about 87% detected once. A further study also used this sample, focusing on human thymus T cells.

The specimen sequenced was thymocytes. These receptors all come from a boy under three years old with a congenital heart defect.

The gene calls are TRBV11-2 and TRBJ2-1, with 11 bases fitting TRBD2. The CDR3 covers 18 residues. CDR1 SGHAT and CDR2 FQNNGV come from the germline V gene. Unmatched junction bases numbered 10, after V lost 1 base and J lost 5 bases. CDR3 sequence (DNA): TGTGCCAGCAGCTTAGTTGTTTTACTTAGCGGGAGGGACAATGAGCAGTTCTTC. It yields the protein CASSLVVLLSGRDNEQFF.

This clone has more than one count but fewer than ten. This sequence joins TRBV6-5 and TRBJ1-5; D possibly corresponds to TRBD1 (5 bases). CDR3 length: 13 residues. V lost 6 bases, J lost 5 bases, and 11 bases lay in between. The V gene's germline CDR1 is MNHEY and CDR2 SVGAGI. The CDR3 DNA sequence: TGTGCCAGCAGACCTACAGGAGATCAGCCCCAGCATTTT. Amino acids: CASRPTGDQPQHF.

CDR3: CASSFPLKGAHTQYF. CDR3 nucleotides: TGTGCCAGCAGCTTCCCCCTCAAGGGGGCCCATACGCAGTATTTT. The V call is TRBV7-9, the J call TRBJ2-3; TRBD1 matches at 7 bases. The CDR3 covers 15 residues. CDR1 and CDR2 (germline): SEHNR, FQNEAQ (reference sequence). V dropped 3 bases and J dropped 7; count of bases not matched to a gene: 10.

This chain links TRBV29-1 with TRBJ2-5; D unclear. Germline lookup yields CDR1 SQVTM and CDR2 ANQGSEA. The length of the CDR3 is 12 residues. V lost 4 bases and J lost 3, with 9 bases in between. The CDR3 bases are TGCAGCGTTGTTTCCAGGAAAGAGACCCAGTACTTC. Protein: CSVVSRKETQYF.

V gene TRBV7-9 combines with J gene TRBJ2-5; D may be TRBD2 (5 bases). Germline V lookup: CDR1 SEHNR, CDR2 FQNEAQ (reference sequence). The CDR3 runs to 17 residues. Trimming took off 4 bases at V and 0 bases at J, with 18 bases between the two ends. The CDR3 loop is CASSCDPLWRYQETQYF. The CDR3 DNA follows: TGTGCCAGCAGCTGCGATCCACTTTGGAGGTACCAAGAGACCCAGTACTTC. Using reference TRBV7-9 and TRBJ2-5 for the parts outside the CDR3, the full variable domain is DTGVSQNPRHKITKRGQNVTFRCDPISEHNRLYWYRQTLGQGPEFLTYFQNEAQLEKSRLLSDRFSAERPKGSFSTLEIQRTEQGDSAMYLCASSCDPLWRYQETQYFGPGTRLLVL.

This chain uses TRBV28 with TRBJ2-2; TRBD2 is a possible D gene (6 bases). The germline gives CDR1 MDHEN, CDR2 SYDVKM. The CDR3 contains 13 residues. The V and J ends lost 7 bases and 6 bases respectively, with 12 bases between them. Here the CDR3 reads CASNRLGAGELFF. CDR3 sequence (DNA): TGTGCCAGCAACAGACTAGGGGCCGGGGAGCTGTTTTTT.

This chain connects TRBV2 to TRBJ1-4; the D gene is possibly TRBD1 (6 bases). Germline-derived CDR1 and CDR2 are SNHLY and FYNNEI. This CDR3 region has 10 residues. V lost 10 bases and J lost 8, with 8 bases in between. CDR3 DNA: TGTGCCACGGGGACAGAAAAACTGTTTTTT. This translates into CATGTEKLFF.

The V gene is TRBV5-6, the J gene TRBJ2-7; no firm D call. CDR3 length: 14 amino acids. Trimming took off 6 bases at V and 0 bases at J, with 13 bases between the two ends. The V gene's germline CDR1 is SGHDT and CDR2 YYEEEE. CDR3 sequence: CASKNGQSSYEQYF. CDR3 nucleotide sequence: TGTGCCAGCAAGAATGGGCAAAGCTCCTACGAGCAGTACTTC.

This chain connects TRBV7-2 to TRBJ1-5, with TRBD1 as a possible D gene (5 bases). The CDR3 consists of 14 residues. The V gene's germline CDR1 is SGHTA and CDR2 FQGNSA. The germline V and J ends were trimmed by 5 bases and 4 bases, with 12 bases remaining between them. The chain's CDR3 is CASSVTAQNQPQHF. In DNA form, the CDR3 reads TGTGCCAGCAGCGTGACAGCTCAAAATCAGCCCCAGCATTTT.

This clone was seen more than once but under ten times. V is TRBV5-6 and J is TRBJ2-7, with TRBD1 identical over 7 bases. The CDR3 is 12 residues long. Germline V gene lookup returns CDR1 SGHDT and CDR2 YYEEEE. Trimming cost V 5 bases and J 7 bases; bases outside gene matches: 6. This CDR3 is CASRSDRREQYF. The CDR3 nucleotides read TGTGCCAGCAGATCGGACAGGCGGGAGCAGTACTTC.

This chain uses TRBV19 with TRBJ1-3; tentative D call: TRBD1 (6 bases). The length of the CDR3 is 14 residues. Germline CDR1 LNHDA, CDR2 SQIVND (reference sequence). V lost 4 bases and J lost 2, with 9 bases in between. Written as DNA, the CDR3 is TGTGCCAGTAGTAGGGGGGGCCCTGGAAACACCATATATTTT. Its protein is CASSRGGPGNTIYF.

The chain links TRBV14 to TRBJ2-7; 8 bases line up with TRBD1. The germline V gene encodes CDR1 SGHDN and CDR2 FVKESK. V was pared by 2 bases and J by 0 bases, with 9 bases of the junction left unmatched. The CDR3 is 17 amino acids. The CDR3 nucleotides are TGTGCCAGCAGCCAACTTTCTCCGACAGGGGTCTCCTACGAGCAGTACTTC. Protein product: CASSQLSPTGVSYEQYF.

With regard to this clone: A junction boundary mismatches the germline segment, possibly from a read error. CDR3: CASNYRDRASYEQYF. The CDR3 coding sequence is TGTGCCAGCAATTACCGGGACAGGGCCTCCTACGAGCAGTACTTC. The V and J genes are TRBV6-5 and TRBJ2-7; 9 positions match TRBD1. Germline V gives CDR1 MNHEY, CDR2 SVGAGI. This CDR3 spans 15 amino acids.

A note on this clone: The junction differs from germline at one of its ends, possibly a read error. The sample has other DNA sequences that encode this CDR3 too. The chain carries TRBV4-2 and TRBJ1-6; D gene uncertain. Germline lookup yields CDR1 LGHNA and CDR2 YNFKEQ. This CDR3 is 17 amino acids long. The CDR3 loop reads CASSQGLTSSYNSPLHF. CDR3 DNA: TGTGCCAGCAGCCAAGGGCTAACTAGCTCCTATAATTCCCCCCTCCACTTT.

A single count supports this clone. V is TRBV10-1 and J is TRBJ2-7; TRBD2 matches at 11 bases. V was clipped by 9 bases and J by 0 bases; unmatched bases: 1. The CDR3 totals 13 residues. Per germline, CDR1 WNHNN and CDR2 SYGVQD (reference sequence). The CDR3 loop reads CASGLAGSYEQYF. The CDR3, as DNA: TGCGCCAGTGGACTAGCGGGCTCCTACGAGCAGTACTTC.

V and J are TRBV7-9 and TRBJ2-2; TRBD2 agrees at 12 bases. The CDR3 runs to 14 residues. Looked up from germline, CDR1 is SEHNR and CDR2 is FQNEAQ (reference sequence). V lost 5 bases to trimming and J lost 9 bases; unmatched junction nucleotides: 4. CDR3 in amino acids: CASSPSGRARELFF. The DNA for the CDR3 is TGTGCCAGCAGCCCTAGCGGGAGGGCCCGGGAGCTGTTTTTT.